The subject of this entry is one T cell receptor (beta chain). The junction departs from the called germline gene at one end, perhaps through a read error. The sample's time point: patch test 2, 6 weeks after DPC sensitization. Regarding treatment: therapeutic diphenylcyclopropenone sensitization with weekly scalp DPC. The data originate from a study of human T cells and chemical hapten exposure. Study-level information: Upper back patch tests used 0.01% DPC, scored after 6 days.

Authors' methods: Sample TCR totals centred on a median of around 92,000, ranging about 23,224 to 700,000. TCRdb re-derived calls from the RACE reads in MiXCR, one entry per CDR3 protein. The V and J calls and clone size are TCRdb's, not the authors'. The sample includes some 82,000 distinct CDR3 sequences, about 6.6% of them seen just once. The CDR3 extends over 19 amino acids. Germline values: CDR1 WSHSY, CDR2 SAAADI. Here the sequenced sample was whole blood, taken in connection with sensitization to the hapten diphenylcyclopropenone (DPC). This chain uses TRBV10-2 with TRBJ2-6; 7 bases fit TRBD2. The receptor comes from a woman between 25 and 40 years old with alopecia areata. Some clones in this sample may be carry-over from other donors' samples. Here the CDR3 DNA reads TGCGCCACCAGTCCCAAAGCGGGATACCTCCGCTCTGGGGCCAACGTCCTGACTTTC. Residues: CATSPKAGYLRSGANVLTF.